The present TCR beta chain was sequenced within a study of glioma-infiltrating T cells listed by TCRdb under 2016. With regard to the full study: Sequencing of TCR alpha- and beta-chain repertoires was performed on glioma tissue, on non-neoplastic brain tissue, and on matched peripheral blood mononuclear cells. Each tissue-infiltrating repertoire was compared with the same patient's peripheral blood repertoire to measure divergence between tissue and blood T-cell populations. The paired cohort comprised three low-grade glioma patients, about eight primary glioblastoma patients and three non-glioma patients contributing non-neoplastic brain tissue.

The iRepertoire nested amplicon-rescue multiplex PCR (arm-PCR) platform was used to amplify TCR alpha and beta CDR3 regions from RNA. For one-step reverse transcription and amplification, about 85-450 ng of tissue mRNA or PBMC total RNA was used as input. Following bead purification, Illumina adapters were added by a secondary multiplex PCR, and libraries between 200 and 400 bp were gel-purified. Internal 6-nucleotide barcodes were carried by the libraries and were used for demultiplexing. Libraries were sequenced on an Illumina MiSeq with 2x220 or 2x250 nucleotide paired-end reads. Per the source publication's procedure: Paired reads were merged using FLASH 1.2.11 and were aligned to the GRCh37 human genome using BWA-MEM, after which TRA and TRB reads were extracted. V and J assignment used an IMGT-derived reference of cassette sequences and CDR3 motifs that included pseudogenes. Three-frame translation of reads was performed, and productive CDR3s were defined as those with a C...FGXG motif and no stop codons. Unique combinations of V-J cassette pair and CDR3 amino acid sequence were defined as clonotypes. Reads were filtered by Hamming distance, thresholded by each sample's sequence error rate in mapped regions. The public sequencing data were trimmed at Q25 with fastp and processed into clonotypes with MiXCR by TCRdb, which kept only in-frame beta chains. Each entry merges the rows of one CDR3 protein and shows their most common DNA and genes. The V and J calls reflect TCRdb's pipeline rather than the authors' work. The sample has roughly 100,000 distinct CDR3 sequences on record, approximately 28% of them singletons. Clones ranked in the top ten supply about 40% of the sample.

This clonotype was seen more than once but under ten times. Its antigen specificity is not known. No quality values exist for individual bases; no much larger clone is one base distant. CDR3 length: 15 amino acids, cysteine to phenylalanine. Only CDR3 DNA remains: 45 bases, in frame from the first base. V was cut back by 5 bases and J by 0 bases, leaving a gap of 11 bases between them. General study outcomes and caveats: Very few CDR3 sequences were shared between tissue and blood, attributed to high CDR3 diversity and limited sampling. VJ-independent divergence between tissue and blood was below expectation in non-neoplastic patients but above expectation in all gliomas, especially low-grade gliomas. The group comparisons were based on small numbers of patients: three non-neoplastic, three low-grade glioma and eight glioblastoma patients.

The TCR comes from a human donor with low-grade glioma or glioblastoma, undergoing nonglioma brain surgery, or in good health (not recorded which). Sequencing was carried out using glioma tissue, nonneoplastic brain tissue, or PBMCs (not recorded which). The rearrangement combines TRBV12-3 or TRBV12-4 with TRBJ2-1; a confident D gene designation cannot be given. CDR3 loop: CASSEKTGSYNEQFF. In nucleotides, the sequence is TGTGCCAGCAGTGAGAAGACGGGCTCCTACAATGAGCAGTTCTTC.